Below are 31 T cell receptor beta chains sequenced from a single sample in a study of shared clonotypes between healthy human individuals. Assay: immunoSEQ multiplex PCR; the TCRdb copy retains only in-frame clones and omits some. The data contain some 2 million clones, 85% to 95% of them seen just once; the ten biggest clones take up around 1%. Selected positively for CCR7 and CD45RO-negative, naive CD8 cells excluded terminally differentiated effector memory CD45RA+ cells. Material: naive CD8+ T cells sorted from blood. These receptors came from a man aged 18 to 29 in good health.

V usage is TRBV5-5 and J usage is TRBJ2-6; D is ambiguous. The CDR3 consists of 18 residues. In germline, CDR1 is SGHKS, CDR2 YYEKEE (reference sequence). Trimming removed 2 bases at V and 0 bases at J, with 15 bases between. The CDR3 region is CASSFKSRKSSGANVLTF. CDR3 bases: TGTGCCAGCAGCTTTAAGTCCAGAAAAAGCTCTGGGGCCAACGTCCTGACTTTC.

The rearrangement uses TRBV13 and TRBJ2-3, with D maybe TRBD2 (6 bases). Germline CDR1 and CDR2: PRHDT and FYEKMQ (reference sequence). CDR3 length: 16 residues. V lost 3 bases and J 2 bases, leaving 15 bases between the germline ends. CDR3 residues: CASSFGGMGLTDTQYF. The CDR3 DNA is TGTGCCAGCAGCTTTGGAGGGATGGGGCTCACAGATACGCAGTATTTT.

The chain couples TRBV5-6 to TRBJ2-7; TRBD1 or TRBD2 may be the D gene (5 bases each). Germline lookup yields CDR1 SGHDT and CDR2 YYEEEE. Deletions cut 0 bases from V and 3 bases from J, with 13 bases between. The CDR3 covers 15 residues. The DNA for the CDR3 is TGTGCCAGCAGCTTGGATCTTGGGGGAGACTACGAGCAGTACTTC. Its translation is CASSLDLGGDYEQYF. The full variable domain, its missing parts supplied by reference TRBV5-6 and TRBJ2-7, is DAGVTQSPTHLIKTRGQQVTLRCSPKSGHDTVSWYQQALGQGPQFIFQYYEEEERQRGNFPDRFSGHQFPNYSSELNVNALLLGDSALYLCASSLDLGGDYEQYFGPGTRLTVT.

The CDR3 nucleotides read TGTGCCAGCAGTGTAGACGGGGGGTCCTACAATGAGCAGTTCTTC. It specifies CASSVDGGSYNEQFF. This chain connects TRBV6-5 to TRBJ2-1; 7 bases align to TRBD2. V lost 5 bases to trimming and J lost 1 base; unmatched junction nucleotides: 5. This CDR3 region has 15 residues. The germline gives CDR1 MNHEY, CDR2 SVGAGI.

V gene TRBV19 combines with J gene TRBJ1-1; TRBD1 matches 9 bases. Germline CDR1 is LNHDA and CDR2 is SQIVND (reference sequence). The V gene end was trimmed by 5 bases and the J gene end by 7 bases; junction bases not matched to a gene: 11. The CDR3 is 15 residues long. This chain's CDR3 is CASSSHRDRADEAFF. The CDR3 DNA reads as TGTGCCAGTAGTTCACACCGGGACAGGGCGGATGAAGCTTTCTTT.

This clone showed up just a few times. CDR3 DNA: TGTGCCAGCAGTTTGTCGGGACAGCACTATGGCTACACCTTC. Its translation: CASSLSGQHYGYTF. The chain couples TRBV6-5 to TRBJ1-2; 7 bases match TRBD1. Per the germline V gene, CDR1 is MNHEY and CDR2 is SVGAGI. The V segment lost 4 bases and the J segment 3 bases; nucleotides outside the gene matches: 5. The CDR3 spans 14 residues.

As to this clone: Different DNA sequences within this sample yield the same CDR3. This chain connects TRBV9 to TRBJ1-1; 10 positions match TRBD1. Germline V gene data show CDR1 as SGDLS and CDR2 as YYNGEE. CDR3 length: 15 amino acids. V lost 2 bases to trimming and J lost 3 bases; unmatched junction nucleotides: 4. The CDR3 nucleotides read TGTGCCAGCAGCGTTTCCGGGACAGGGGACACTGAAGCTTTCTTT. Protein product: CASSVSGTGDTEAFF. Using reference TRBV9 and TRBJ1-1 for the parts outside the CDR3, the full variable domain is DSGVTQTPKHLITATGQRVTLRCSPRSGDLSVYWYQQSLDQGLQFLIQYYNGEERAKGNILERFSAQQFPDLHSELNLSSLELGDSALYFCASSVSGTGDTEAFFGQGTRLTVV.

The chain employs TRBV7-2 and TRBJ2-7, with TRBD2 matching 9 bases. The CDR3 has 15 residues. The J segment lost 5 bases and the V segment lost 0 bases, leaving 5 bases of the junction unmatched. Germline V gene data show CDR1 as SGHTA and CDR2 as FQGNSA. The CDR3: CASSLALAGFDEQYF. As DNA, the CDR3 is TGTGCCAGCAGCTTAGCCCTAGCGGGGTTCGACGAGCAGTACTTC.

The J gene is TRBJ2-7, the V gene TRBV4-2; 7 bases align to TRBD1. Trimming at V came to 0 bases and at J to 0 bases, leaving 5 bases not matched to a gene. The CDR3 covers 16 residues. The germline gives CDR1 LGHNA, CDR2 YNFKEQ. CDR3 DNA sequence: TGTGCCAGCAGCCAAGAAGGGGGCCCCAGCTCCTACGAGCAGTACTTC. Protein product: CASSQEGGPSSYEQYF.

As DNA, the CDR3 is TGTGCCAGCAGTTCAGACAGGCGGACCTACGAGCAGTACTTC. It specifies CASSSDRRTYEQYF. The J gene is TRBJ2-7, the V gene TRBV27; D perhaps matches TRBD1 (6 bases). CDR3 length: 14 residues. Germline CDR1 and CDR2: MNHEY and SMNVEV (reference sequence). With 4 bases removed from V and 2 bases from J, the gap between germline ends came to 12 bases.

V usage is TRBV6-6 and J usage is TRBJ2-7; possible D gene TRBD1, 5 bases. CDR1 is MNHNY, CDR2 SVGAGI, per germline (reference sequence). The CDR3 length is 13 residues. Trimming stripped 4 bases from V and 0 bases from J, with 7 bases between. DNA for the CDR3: TGTGCCAGCAGTTCGGACAACTCCTACGAGCAGTACTTC. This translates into CASSSDNSYEQYF.

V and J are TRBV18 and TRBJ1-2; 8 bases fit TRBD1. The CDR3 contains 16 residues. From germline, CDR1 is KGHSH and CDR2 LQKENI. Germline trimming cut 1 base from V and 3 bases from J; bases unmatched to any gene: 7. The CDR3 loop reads CASSPLLKQGDYGYTF. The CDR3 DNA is TGTGCCAGCTCACCACTCTTGAAACAGGGGGACTATGGCTACACCTTC.

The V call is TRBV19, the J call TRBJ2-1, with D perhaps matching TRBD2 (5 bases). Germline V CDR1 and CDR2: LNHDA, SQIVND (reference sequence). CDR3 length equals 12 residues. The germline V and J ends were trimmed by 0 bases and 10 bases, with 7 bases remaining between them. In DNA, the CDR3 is TGTGCCAGTAGTATAGAGGGCGGGGAGCAGTTCTTC. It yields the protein CASSIEGGEQFF.

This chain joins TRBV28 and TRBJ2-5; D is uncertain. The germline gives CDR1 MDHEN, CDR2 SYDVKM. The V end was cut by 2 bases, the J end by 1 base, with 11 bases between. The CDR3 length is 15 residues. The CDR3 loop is CASSLGPPAQETQYF. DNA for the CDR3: TGTGCCAGCAGTTTAGGCCCGCCGGCCCAAGAGACCCAGTACTTC.

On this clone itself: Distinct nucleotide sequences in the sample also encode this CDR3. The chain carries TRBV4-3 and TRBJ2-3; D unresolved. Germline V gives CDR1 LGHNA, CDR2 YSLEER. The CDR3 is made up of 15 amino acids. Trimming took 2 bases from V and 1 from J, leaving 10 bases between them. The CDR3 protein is CASSQSSGRTDTQYF. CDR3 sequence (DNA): TGCGCCAGCAGCCAAAGTTCTGGGCGCACAGATACGCAGTATTTT.

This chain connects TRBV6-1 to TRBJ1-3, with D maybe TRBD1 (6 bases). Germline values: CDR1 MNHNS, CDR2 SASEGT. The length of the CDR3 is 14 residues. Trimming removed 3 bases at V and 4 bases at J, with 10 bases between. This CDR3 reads CASSEWQGGNTIYF. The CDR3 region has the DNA TGTGCCAGCAGTGAGTGGCAGGGGGGAAACACCATATATTTT.

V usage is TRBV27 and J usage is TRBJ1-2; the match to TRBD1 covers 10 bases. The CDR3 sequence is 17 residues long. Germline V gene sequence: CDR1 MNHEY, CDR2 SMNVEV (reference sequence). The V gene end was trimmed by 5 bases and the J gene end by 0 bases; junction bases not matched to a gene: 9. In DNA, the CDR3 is TGTGCCAGCAGTCCCCAGGGACAGGGGATTACTAACTATGGCTACACCTTC. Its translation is CASSPQGQGITNYGYTF.

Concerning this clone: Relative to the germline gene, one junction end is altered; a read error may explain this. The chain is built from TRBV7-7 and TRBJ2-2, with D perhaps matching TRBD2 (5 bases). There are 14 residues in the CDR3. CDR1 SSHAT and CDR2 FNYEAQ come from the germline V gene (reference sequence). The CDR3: CASSLARLDGELFF. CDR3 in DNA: TGTGCTAGCAGCTTAGCGCGTTTGGATGGAGAGCTGTTTTTT.

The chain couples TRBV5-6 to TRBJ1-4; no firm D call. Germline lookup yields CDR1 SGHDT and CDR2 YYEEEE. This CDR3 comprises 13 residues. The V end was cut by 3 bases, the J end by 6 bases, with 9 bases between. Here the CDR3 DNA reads TGTGCCAGCAGCTCGGCCGGTCATGAAAAACTGTTTTTT. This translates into CASSSAGHEKLFF.

For the CDR3, the DNA is TGCGCCAGCAGCCATGTTACAGGGAGCAAAGAGACCCAGTACTTC. Encoded protein: CASSHVTGSKETQYF. This sequence joins TRBV4-1 and TRBJ2-5, with D tentatively TRBD1 (6 bases). Looked up from germline, CDR1 is MGHRA and CDR2 is YSYEKL. The CDR3 sequence is 15 residues long. V was cut by 3 bases and J by 3 bases, with 14 bases left in between.

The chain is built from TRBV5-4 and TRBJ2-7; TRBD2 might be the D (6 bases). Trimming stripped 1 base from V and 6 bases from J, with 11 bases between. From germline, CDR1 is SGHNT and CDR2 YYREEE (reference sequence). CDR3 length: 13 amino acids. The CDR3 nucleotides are TGTGCCAGCAGCTTGATACTAGCTTCCGAGCAGTACTTC. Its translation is CASSLILASEQYF.

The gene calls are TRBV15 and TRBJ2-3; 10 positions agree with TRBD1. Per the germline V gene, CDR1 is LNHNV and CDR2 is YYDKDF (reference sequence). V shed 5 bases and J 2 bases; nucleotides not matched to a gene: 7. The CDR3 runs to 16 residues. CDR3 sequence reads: CATSPSGTGDTDTQYF. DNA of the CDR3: TGTGCCACCAGCCCCTCCGGGACAGGGGACACAGATACGCAGTATTTT. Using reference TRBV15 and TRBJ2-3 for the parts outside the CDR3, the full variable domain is DAMVIQNPRYQVTQFGKPVTLSCSQTLNHNVMYWYQQKSSQAPKLLFHYYDKDFNNEADTPDNFQSRRPNTSFCFLDIRSPGLGDTAMYLCATSPSGTGDTDTQYFGPGTRLTVL.

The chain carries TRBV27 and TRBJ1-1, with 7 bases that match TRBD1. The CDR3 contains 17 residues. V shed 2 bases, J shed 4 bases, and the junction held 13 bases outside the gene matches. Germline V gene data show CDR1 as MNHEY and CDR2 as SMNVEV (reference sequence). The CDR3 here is CASSLGDPGRTGTEAFF. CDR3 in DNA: TGTGCCAGCAGTTTAGGGGACCCCGGGCGGACAGGCACTGAAGCTTTCTTT.

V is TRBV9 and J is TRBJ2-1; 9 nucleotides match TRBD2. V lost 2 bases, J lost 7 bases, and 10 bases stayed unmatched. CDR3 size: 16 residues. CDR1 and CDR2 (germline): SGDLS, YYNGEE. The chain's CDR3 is CASSVLPSGEGNEQFF. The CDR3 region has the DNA TGTGCCAGCAGCGTCCTTCCTAGCGGGGAGGGAAATGAGCAGTTCTTC.

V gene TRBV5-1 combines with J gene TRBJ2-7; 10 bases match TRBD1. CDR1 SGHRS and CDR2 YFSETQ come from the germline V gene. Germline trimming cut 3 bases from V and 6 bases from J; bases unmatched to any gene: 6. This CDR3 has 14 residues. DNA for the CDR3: TGCGCCAGCAGCTCGACAGGGGGCAAGGGCGAGCAGTACTTC. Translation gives CASSSTGGKGEQYF.

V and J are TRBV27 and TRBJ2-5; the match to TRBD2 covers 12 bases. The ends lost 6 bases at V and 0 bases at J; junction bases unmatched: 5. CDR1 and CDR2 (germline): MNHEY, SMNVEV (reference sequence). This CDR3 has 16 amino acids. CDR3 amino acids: CASSQGLAGYQETQYF. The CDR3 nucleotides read TGTGCCAGCAGCCAGGGACTAGCGGGCTACCAAGAGACCCAGTACTTC.

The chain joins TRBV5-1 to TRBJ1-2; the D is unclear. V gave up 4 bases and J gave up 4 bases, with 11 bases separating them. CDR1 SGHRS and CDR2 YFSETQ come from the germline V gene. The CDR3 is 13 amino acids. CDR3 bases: TGCGCCAGCAGCCCCGACACCGGCTATGGCTACACCTTC. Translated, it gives CASSPDTGYGYTF.

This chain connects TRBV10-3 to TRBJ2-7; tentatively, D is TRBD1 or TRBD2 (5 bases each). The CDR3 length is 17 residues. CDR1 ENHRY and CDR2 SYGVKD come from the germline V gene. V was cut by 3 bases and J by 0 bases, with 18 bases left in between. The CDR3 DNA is TGTGCCATCAGTGACCTGACTCAGGGACGGGGCTCCTACGAGCAGTACTTC. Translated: CAISDLTQGRGSYEQYF.

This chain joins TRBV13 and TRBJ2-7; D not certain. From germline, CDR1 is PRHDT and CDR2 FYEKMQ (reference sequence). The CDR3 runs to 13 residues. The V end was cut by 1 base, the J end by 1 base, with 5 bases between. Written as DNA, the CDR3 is TGTGCCAGCAGCTTAGTAAGGTCCTACGAGCAGTACTTC. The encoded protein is CASSLVRSYEQYF.

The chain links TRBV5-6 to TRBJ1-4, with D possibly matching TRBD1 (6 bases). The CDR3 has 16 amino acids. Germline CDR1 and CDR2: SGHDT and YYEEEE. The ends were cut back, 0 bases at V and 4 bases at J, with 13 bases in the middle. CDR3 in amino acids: CASSLESGDHNEKLFF. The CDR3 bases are TGTGCCAGCAGCTTGGAGTCAGGGGACCATAATGAAAAACTGTTTTTT.

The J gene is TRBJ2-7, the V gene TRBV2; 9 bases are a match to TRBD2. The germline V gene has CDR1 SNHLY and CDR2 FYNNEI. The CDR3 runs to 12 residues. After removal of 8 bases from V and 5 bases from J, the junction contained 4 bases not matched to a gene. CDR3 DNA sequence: TGTGCCAGCTTTAGCGGGAGTAACGAGCAGTACTTC. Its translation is CASFSGSNEQYF.